This T cell receptor beta chain was found in a study of blood T cell repertoires in COVID-19. The wider study: Symptom resolution, clearance, or two negative PCRs marked donors in Cohort 3 as recovered. PBMCs, B-cell-depleted T cells, or T cells provided the cDNA or gDNA that made up the material.

The CDR3 spans 14 residues. CDR1 is SGHDT, CDR2 YYEEEE, per germline. V lost 0 bases and J lost 9, with 10 bases in between. The protocol was immunoSEQ multiplex PCR, while the TCRdb copy is restricted to in-frame clones and leaves out a portion. This table holds 150,000 to 200,000 clones, roughly 86% found once. Participant ages covered about 18 to 100 years across about two dozen US areas. The sample taken for sequencing was PBMCs or T cells enriched from blood (not recorded which). The chain uses TRBV5-6 and TRBJ1-6; D is ambiguous. The source of this sequence is a middle-aged woman in a cohort exposed to, infected with or recovered from COVID-19 (not recorded which). CDR3 in DNA: TGTGCCAGCAGCTTGGGAGGCAGTCTTTCACCCCTCCACTTT. Translation gives CASSLGGSLSPLHF.